This TCR beta chain emerged from a study of control samples from healthy donors and cancer patients. The repertoire was sequenced with immunoSEQ multiplex PCR; TCRdb's copy has only in-frame clones and lacks some. The sample yields approximately 150,000 clones, 85% to 90% seen once. CDR3 length: 15 amino acids. Germline loops: CDR1 SGHTA, CDR2 FQGNSA. The ends were cut back, 1 base at V and 6 bases at J, with 15 bases in the middle. The sequence came from a young man in good health. Sequenced input: blood. The chain links TRBV7-2 to TRBJ1-2, with a weak D call TRBD1 (6 bases). CDR3 loop: CASSLGTGWQNGYTF. CDR3 sequence (DNA): TGTGCCAGCAGCTTAGGTACAGGGTGGCAAAATGGCTACACCTTC.